Listed below are T cell receptor beta chains from one sample, sequenced in a study of radiotherapy plus CTLA-4 blockade in lung cancer. Some clones are missing from TCRdb's copy, which holds only in-frame ones; the method was immunoSEQ multiplex PCR. The table lists tens of thousands of clones, more than 70% of them singletons, with about 3% in the top ten. The input for sequencing was peripheral blood, taken from a patient treated with radiotherapy plus ipilimumab. The receptors here all came from a human donor with non-small cell lung cancer who had a complete response to radiotherapy plus ipilimumab. Each CDR3 is given with its conserved first and last residue. Fields, in order: V gene, clone size, J gene, D gene, CDR3 DNA, CDR3 protein. A D gene is named only where the DNA matches it firmly. Some rows mark clone size as missing; the rest say once, few, many or name a class of expanded clone.

v_call: TRBV9; clone_size: -; j_call: TRBJ2-3; d_call: TRBD2; cdr3_nt: TGTGCCAGCAGCGTAGATAGTACTAGCGGGGCCACTAGCACAGATACGCAGTATTTT; cdr3_aa: CASSVDSTSGATSTDTQYF
v_call: TRBV5-1; clone_size: -; j_call: TRBJ1-1; d_call: -; cdr3_nt: TGCGCCAGCCAGGGGAACTTGAACACTGAAGCTTTCTTT; cdr3_aa: CASQGNLNTEAFF
v_call: TRBV2; clone_size: -; j_call: TRBJ1-3; d_call: TRBD1; cdr3_nt: TGTGCCGGCAGTGGACAGGCCCAATCCTCTGGAAACACCATATATTTT; cdr3_aa: CAGSGQAQSSGNTIYF
v_call: TRBV7-8; clone_size: few; j_call: TRBJ1-2; d_call: -; cdr3_nt: TGTGCCAGCAGCTCTAGGACTTATGGCTACACCTTC; cdr3_aa: CASSSRTYGYTF
v_call: TRBV6-7; clone_size: -; j_call: TRBJ1-1; d_call: -; cdr3_nt: TGTGCCAGCAGTTACCTGGAACAGGGTAGCACTGAAGCTTTCTTT; cdr3_aa: CASSYLEQGSTEAFF
v_call: TRBV4-1; clone_size: few; j_call: TRBJ1-3; d_call: -; cdr3_nt: TGCGCCAGCAGCCAAGCCGGGACTGGGCGTAACACCATATATTTT; cdr3_aa: CASSQAGTGRNTIYF
v_call: TRBV6-6; clone_size: -; j_call: TRBJ1-1; d_call: -; cdr3_nt: TGTGCCAGCACTTCGTGGGCGGGGACTGAAGCTTTCTTT; cdr3_aa: CASTSWAGTEAFF
v_call: TRBV6-5; clone_size: few; j_call: TRBJ2-1; d_call: TRBD1; cdr3_nt: TGTGCCAGCAGTTACTCGATTCAGGGGGCCCGGAATGAGCAGTTCTTC; cdr3_aa: CASSYSIQGARNEQFF
v_call: TRBV4-2; clone_size: -; j_call: TRBJ1-2; d_call: TRBD1; cdr3_nt: TGTGCCAGCAGCCAAGGCCGGTCAGGGGGCGCCGAGGGCTATGGCTACACCTTC; cdr3_aa: CASSQGRSGGAEGYGYTF
v_call: TRBV7-9; clone_size: -; j_call: TRBJ2-1; d_call: TRBD1; cdr3_nt: TGTGCCAGCAGCTTAGCGAGAGGGGACAGGGGCTTCTTC; cdr3_aa: CASSLARGDRGFF
v_call: TRBV7-2; clone_size: -; j_call: TRBJ2-5; d_call: TRBD1; cdr3_nt: TGTGCCAGCAGCCCAGGACAGGGGGGTAAGCAGTACTTC; cdr3_aa: CASSPGQGGKQYF
v_call: TRBV6-5; clone_size: -; j_call: TRBJ1-1; d_call: -; cdr3_nt: TGTGCCAGCAGACCAACGTTCGGGATGACAGAAGCTTTCTTT; cdr3_aa: CASRPTFGMTEAFF
v_call: TRBV30; clone_size: -; j_call: TRBJ2-1; d_call: TRBD2; cdr3_nt: TGTGCCTGGAGGCTAGCGGGGGGAACCTACAATGAGCAGTTCTTC; cdr3_aa: CAWRLAGGTYNEQFF
v_call: TRBV27; clone_size: -; j_call: TRBJ2-6; d_call: -; cdr3_nt: TGTGCCAGCAGTTTATGGGGGGATGGGGCCAACGTCCTGACTTTC; cdr3_aa: CASSLWGDGANVLTF
v_call: TRBV11-2; clone_size: -; j_call: TRBJ1-4; d_call: -; cdr3_nt: TGTGCCAGCACCCAGGGTTATGCAACTAATGAAAAACTGTTTTTT; cdr3_aa: CASTQGYATNEKLFF
v_call: TRBV15; clone_size: -; j_call: TRBJ2-7; d_call: -; cdr3_nt: TGTGCCACCAGCATATGGACGGGATCCTACGAGCAGTACTTC; cdr3_aa: CATSIWTGSYEQYF
v_call: TRBV14; clone_size: -; j_call: TRBJ1-1; d_call: -; cdr3_nt: TGTGCCAGCAGCCAGGAGTGGTATAACACTGAAGCTTTCTTT; cdr3_aa: CASSQEWYNTEAFF
v_call: TRBV27; clone_size: -; j_call: TRBJ2-1; d_call: -; cdr3_nt: TGTGCCAGCAGTTTTGACAAATCCTACAATGAGCAGTTCTTC; cdr3_aa: CASSFDKSYNEQFF
v_call: TRBV5-1; clone_size: -; j_call: TRBJ1-1; d_call: TRBD1; cdr3_nt: TGCGCCAGCAGCTTCACCGCCGGGACAGCGAACACTGAAGCTTTCTTT; cdr3_aa: CASSFTAGTANTEAFF
v_call: TRBV10-3; clone_size: once; j_call: TRBJ2-1; d_call: TRBD2; cdr3_nt: TGTGCCATCACCGGGACTAGCGCTTACAATGAGCAGTTCTTC; cdr3_aa: CAITGTSAYNEQFF
v_call: TRBV6-5; clone_size: -; j_call: TRBJ1-5; d_call: TRBD1; cdr3_nt: TGTGCCAGCAGTCCGGGACAGGGACAGCCCCAGCATTTT; cdr3_aa: CASSPGQGQPQHF
v_call: TRBV11-2; clone_size: -; j_call: TRBJ2-5; d_call: -; cdr3_nt: TGTGCCAGCAGCCTAAATCACGGGGGATTCCAAGAGACCCAGTACTTC; cdr3_aa: CASSLNHGGFQETQYF
v_call: TRBV7-2; clone_size: -; j_call: TRBJ1-2; d_call: -; cdr3_nt: TGTGCCAGCAGCTTGACAGCTTCTAACTATGGCTACACCTTC; cdr3_aa: CASSLTASNYGYTF
v_call: TRBV11-2; clone_size: -; j_call: TRBJ2-2; d_call: -; cdr3_nt: TGTGCCAGCAGCTGGAGTCGGTGGGTGCCCTCGTGGACCGGGGAGCTGTTTTTT; cdr3_aa: CASSWSRWVPSWTGELFF
v_call: TRBV9; clone_size: -; j_call: TRBJ2-1; d_call: TRBD2; cdr3_nt: TGTGCCAGCAGCGCCCAACCGGGACTAGCAACTGAGAATGAGCAGTTCTTC; cdr3_aa: CASSAQPGLATENEQFF
v_call: TRBV6-1; clone_size: -; j_call: TRBJ1-2; d_call: -; cdr3_nt: TGTGCCAGCAGTGAAGGTCGACCCGACAGGTTCTATGGCTACACCTTC; cdr3_aa: CASSEGRPDRFYGYTF
v_call: TRBV5-6; clone_size: -; j_call: TRBJ2-7; d_call: TRBD1; cdr3_nt: TGTGCCAGCAGCCATCCTTCGGGACAGGGTATCTACGAGCAGTACTTC; cdr3_aa: CASSHPSGQGIYEQYF
v_call: TRBV6-5; clone_size: -; j_call: TRBJ2-7; d_call: -; cdr3_nt: TGTGCCAGCAGTTACTCGGGACTGGCCCTCTCCTACGAGCAGTACTTC; cdr3_aa: CASSYSGLALSYEQYF
v_call: TRBV5-1; clone_size: -; j_call: TRBJ2-1; d_call: -; cdr3_nt: TGCGCCAGCAGCTCACAACTAGCCTACTACAATGAGCAGTTCTTC; cdr3_aa: CASSSQLAYYNEQFF
v_call: TRBV28; clone_size: -; j_call: TRBJ2-7; d_call: TRBD1; cdr3_nt: TGTGCCAGCAGTCCTTTATTGTGGACAGGGAGCTCCTACGAGCAGTACTTC; cdr3_aa: CASSPLLWTGSSYEQYF
v_call: TRBV6-5; clone_size: once; j_call: TRBJ2-5; d_call: TRBD2; cdr3_nt: TGTGCCAGCATCCCGGGCGGGAGGGTTTGGGAGACCCAGTACTTC; cdr3_aa: CASIPGGRVWETQYF
v_call: TRBV7-9; clone_size: -; j_call: TRBJ2-7; d_call: TRBD2; cdr3_nt: TGTGCCAGCGTCGGGAGGGCAGCCTACGAGCAGTACTTC; cdr3_aa: CASVGRAAYEQYF
v_call: TRBV10-3; clone_size: -; j_call: TRBJ2-2; d_call: TRBD2; cdr3_nt: TGTGCCATCAGTCAAGGGGGACTAGTTACGCCCGGGGAGCTGTTTTTT; cdr3_aa: CAISQGGLVTPGELFF
v_call: TRBV28; clone_size: few; j_call: TRBJ2-3; d_call: -; cdr3_nt: TGTGCCAGCAGTTTATGGGGCCAGACCGGCACAGATACGCAGTATTTT; cdr3_aa: CASSLWGQTGTDTQYF
v_call: TRBV28; clone_size: -; j_call: TRBJ1-1; d_call: TRBD1; cdr3_nt: TGTGCCAGCAGAAGCAGGGGGCCGAACACTGAAGCTTTCTTT; cdr3_aa: CASRSRGPNTEAFF
v_call: TRBV7-2; clone_size: -; j_call: TRBJ2-7; d_call: -; cdr3_nt: TGTGCCAGCAGCTTAGATCCACAACCCTACGAGCAGTACTTC; cdr3_aa: CASSLDPQPYEQYF
v_call: TRBV18; clone_size: -; j_call: TRBJ1-6; d_call: TRBD1; cdr3_nt: TGTGCCAGCTCGGGACAGGAAGAATCACCCCTCCACTTT; cdr3_aa: CASSGQEESPLHF
v_call: TRBV6-5; clone_size: -; j_call: TRBJ2-3; d_call: TRBD1; cdr3_nt: TGTGCCAGCAGTTACGGGACAGAGCTTAGCACAGATACGCAGTATTTT; cdr3_aa: CASSYGTELSTDTQYF
v_call: TRBV7-9; clone_size: -; j_call: TRBJ2-1; d_call: TRBD1; cdr3_nt: TGTGCCAGCAGCGACCCAGGGGGCGCGGGCAATGAGCAGTTCTTC; cdr3_aa: CASSDPGGAGNEQFF
v_call: TRBV27; clone_size: -; j_call: TRBJ2-7; d_call: -; cdr3_nt: TGTGCCAGCAGTTTATCGTGGGACACACTCTCCTACGAGCAGTACTTC; cdr3_aa: CASSLSWDTLSYEQYF
v_call: TRBV6-6; clone_size: medium-sized; j_call: TRBJ2-2; d_call: TRBD2; cdr3_nt: TGTGCCAGCAGCTCCGGGACTAGCGGGGGGCCCGGGGAGCTGTTTTTT; cdr3_aa: CASSSGTSGGPGELFF
v_call: TRBV21-1; clone_size: few; j_call: TRBJ1-5; d_call: -; cdr3_nt: TGTGCCAGCAGCAAGGACAGGCGATTCAATCAGCCCCAGCATTTT; cdr3_aa: CASSKDRRFNQPQHF
v_call: TRBV7-9; clone_size: -; j_call: TRBJ2-5; d_call: TRBD2; cdr3_nt: TGTGCCAGCAGCCCCCGACTAGCGGGGAAAGGGACCCAGTACTTC; cdr3_aa: CASSPRLAGKGTQYF
v_call: TRBV29-1; clone_size: -; j_call: TRBJ2-1; d_call: TRBD2; cdr3_nt: TGCAGCGTTGACTGGGCTAGCGGGAGCAATGAGCAGTTCTTC; cdr3_aa: CSVDWASGSNEQFF
v_call: TRBV28; clone_size: -; j_call: TRBJ1-6; d_call: -; cdr3_nt: TGTGCCAGCAGGACTCCGCCTGTATCACCCCTCCACTTT; cdr3_aa: CASRTPPVSPLHF
v_call: TRBV5-1; clone_size: once; j_call: TRBJ1-6; d_call: -; cdr3_nt: TGCGCCAGCAGCCTTGAGGTGCCGGGGGCACCCCTCCACTTT; cdr3_aa: CASSLEVPGAPLHF
v_call: TRBV18; clone_size: -; j_call: TRBJ2-4; d_call: TRBD2; cdr3_nt: TGTGCCAGCTCACCAGGGTCGGGAGGGAAAAACATTCAGTACTTC; cdr3_aa: CASSPGSGGKNIQYF
v_call: TRBV6-5; clone_size: -; j_call: TRBJ1-1; d_call: -; cdr3_nt: TGTGCCAGCAGTCCCCCGGGAGCAGGGCGACTTGAAGCTTTCTTT; cdr3_aa: CASSPPGAGRLEAFF
v_call: TRBV25-1; clone_size: -; j_call: TRBJ2-7; d_call: TRBD1; cdr3_nt: TGTGCCAGCAGTGAAACTGGCAGGGGGCAATACGAGCAGTACTTC; cdr3_aa: CASSETGRGQYEQYF
v_call: TRBV10-2; clone_size: few; j_call: TRBJ1-4; d_call: -; cdr3_nt: TGCGCCAGCAGTGCTCAAGGGACTGAGCGGGAAAAACTGTTTTTT; cdr3_aa: CASSAQGTEREKLFF